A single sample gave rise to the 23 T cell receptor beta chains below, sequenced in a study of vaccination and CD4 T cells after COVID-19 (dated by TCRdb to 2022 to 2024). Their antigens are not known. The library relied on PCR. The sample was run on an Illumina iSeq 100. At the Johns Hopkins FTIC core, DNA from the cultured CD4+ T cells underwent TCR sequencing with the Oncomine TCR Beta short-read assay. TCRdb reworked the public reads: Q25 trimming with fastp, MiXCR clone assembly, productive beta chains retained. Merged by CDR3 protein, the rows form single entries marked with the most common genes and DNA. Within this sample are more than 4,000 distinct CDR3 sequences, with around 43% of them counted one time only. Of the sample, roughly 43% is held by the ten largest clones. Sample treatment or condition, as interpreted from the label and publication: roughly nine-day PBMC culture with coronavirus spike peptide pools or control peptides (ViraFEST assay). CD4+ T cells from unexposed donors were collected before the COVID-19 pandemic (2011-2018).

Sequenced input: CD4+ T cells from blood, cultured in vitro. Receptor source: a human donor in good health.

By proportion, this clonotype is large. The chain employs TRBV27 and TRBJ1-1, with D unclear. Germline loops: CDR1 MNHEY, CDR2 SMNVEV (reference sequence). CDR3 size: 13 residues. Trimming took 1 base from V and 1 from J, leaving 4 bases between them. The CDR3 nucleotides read TGTGCCAGCAGTTTATTCAGGAACACTGAAGCTTTCTTT. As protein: CASSLFRNTEAFF.

CDR3 bases: TGTGCCAGCAGCTTGCTTAGGGAGACCCAGTACTTC. The encoded protein is CASSLLRETQYF. The chain is built from TRBV5-6 and TRBJ2-5; D is uncertain. Trimming removed 1 base from V and 5 bases from J, with 6 bases in between. This CDR3 comprises 12 residues. Germline V gene lookup returns CDR1 SGHDT and CDR2 YYEEEE.

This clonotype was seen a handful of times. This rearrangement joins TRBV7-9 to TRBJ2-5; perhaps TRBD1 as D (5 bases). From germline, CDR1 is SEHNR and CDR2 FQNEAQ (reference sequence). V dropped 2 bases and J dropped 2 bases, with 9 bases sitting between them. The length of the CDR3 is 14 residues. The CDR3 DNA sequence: TGTGCCAGCAGCTTATTCGACAGTCAAGAGACCCAGTACTTC. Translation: CASSLFDSQETQYF.

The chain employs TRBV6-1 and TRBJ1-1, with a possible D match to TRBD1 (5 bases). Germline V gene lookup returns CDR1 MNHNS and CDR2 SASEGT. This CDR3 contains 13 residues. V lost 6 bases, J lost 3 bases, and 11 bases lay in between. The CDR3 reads CASSAGRDTEAFF. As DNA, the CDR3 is TGTGCCAGCAGCGCGGGCAGGGACACTGAAGCTTTCTTT.

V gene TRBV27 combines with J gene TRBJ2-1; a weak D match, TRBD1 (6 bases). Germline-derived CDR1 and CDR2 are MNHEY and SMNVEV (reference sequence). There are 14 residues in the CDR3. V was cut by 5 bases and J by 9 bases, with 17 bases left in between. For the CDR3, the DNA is TGTGCCAGCAGTCCTACCGCAGGGGTCCGTGAGCAGTTCTTC. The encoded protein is CASSPTAGVREQFF.

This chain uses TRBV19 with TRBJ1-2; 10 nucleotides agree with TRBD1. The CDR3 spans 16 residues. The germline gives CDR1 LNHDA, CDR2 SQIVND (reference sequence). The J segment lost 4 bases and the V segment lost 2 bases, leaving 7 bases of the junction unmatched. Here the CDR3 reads CASSITGTGAGYGYTF. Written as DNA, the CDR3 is TGTGCCAGTAGTATAACGGGGACAGGGGCAGGCTATGGCTACACCTTC.

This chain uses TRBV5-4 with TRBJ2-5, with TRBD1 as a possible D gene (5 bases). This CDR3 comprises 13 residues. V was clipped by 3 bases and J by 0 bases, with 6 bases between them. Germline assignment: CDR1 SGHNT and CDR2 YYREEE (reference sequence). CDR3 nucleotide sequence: TGTGCCAGCAGCTCCAGGGACCAAGAGACCCAGTACTTC. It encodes CASSSRDQETQYF.

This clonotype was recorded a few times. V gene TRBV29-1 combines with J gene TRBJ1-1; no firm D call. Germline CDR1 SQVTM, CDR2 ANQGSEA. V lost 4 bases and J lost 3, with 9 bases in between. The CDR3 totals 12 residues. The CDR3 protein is CSVVGTHTEAFF. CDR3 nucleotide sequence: TGCAGCGTTGTAGGAACCCACACTGAAGCTTTCTTT. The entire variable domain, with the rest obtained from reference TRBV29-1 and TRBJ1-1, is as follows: SAVISQKPSRDICQRGTSLTIQCQVDSQVTMMFWYRQQPGQSLTLIATANQGSEATYESGFVIDKFPISRPNLTFSTLTVSNMSPEDSSIYLCSVVGTHTEAFFGQGTRLTVV.

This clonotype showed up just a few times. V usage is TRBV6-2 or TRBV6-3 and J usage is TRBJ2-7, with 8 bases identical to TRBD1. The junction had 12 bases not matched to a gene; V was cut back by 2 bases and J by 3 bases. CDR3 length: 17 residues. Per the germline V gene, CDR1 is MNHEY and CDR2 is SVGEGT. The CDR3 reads CASSYLTADTGGYEQYF. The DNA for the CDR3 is TGTGCCAGCAGTTACCTAACGGCCGACACAGGGGGCTACGAGCAGTACTTC.

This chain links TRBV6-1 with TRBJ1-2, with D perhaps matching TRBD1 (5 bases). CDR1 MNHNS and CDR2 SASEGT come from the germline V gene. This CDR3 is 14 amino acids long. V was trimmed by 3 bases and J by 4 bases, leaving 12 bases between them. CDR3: CASSDRGIGYGYTF. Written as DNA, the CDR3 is TGTGCCAGCAGTGATCGGGGGATTGGCTATGGCTACACCTTC.

The CDR3: CASSPSGKYNEQFF. The CDR3 nucleotides are TGTGCCAGCAGTCCGAGCGGGAAATACAATGAGCAGTTCTTC. The rearrangement uses TRBV6-1 and TRBJ2-1; 7 bases fit TRBD2. Germline V gene data show CDR1 as MNHNS and CDR2 as SASEGT. Trimming removed 5 bases from V and 4 bases from J; junction bases left unmatched: 5. CDR3 length equals 14 residues.

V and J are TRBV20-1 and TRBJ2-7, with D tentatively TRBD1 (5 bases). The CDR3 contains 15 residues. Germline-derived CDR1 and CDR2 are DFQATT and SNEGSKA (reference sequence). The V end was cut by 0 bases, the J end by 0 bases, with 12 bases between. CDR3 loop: CSARDARDSSYEQYF. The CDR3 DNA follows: TGCAGTGCTAGAGATGCCCGCGACAGCTCCTACGAGCAGTACTTC.

For the CDR3, the DNA is TGCAGTGCTCCGGGGGGGGCCTACAATGAGCAGTTCTTC. It yields the protein CSAPGGAYNEQFF. The chain employs TRBV20-1 and TRBJ2-1, with TRBD2 identical over 8 bases. CDR3 length: 13 residues. With 5 bases clipped from V and 2 bases from J, the junction kept 2 bases outside the gene matches. The germline CDR1 and CDR2 sequences are DFQATT and SNEGSKA (reference sequence).

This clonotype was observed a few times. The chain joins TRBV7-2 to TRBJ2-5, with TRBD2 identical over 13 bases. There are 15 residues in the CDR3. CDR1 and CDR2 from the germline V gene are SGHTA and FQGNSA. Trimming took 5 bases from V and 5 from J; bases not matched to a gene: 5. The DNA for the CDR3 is TGTGCCAGCAGCCTGGGACTAGCGGGGAGCGAGACCCAGTACTTC. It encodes CASSLGLAGSETQYF.

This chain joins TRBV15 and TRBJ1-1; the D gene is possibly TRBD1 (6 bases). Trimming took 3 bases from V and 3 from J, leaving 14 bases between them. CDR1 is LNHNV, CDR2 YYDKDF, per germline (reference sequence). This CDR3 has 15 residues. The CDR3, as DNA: TGTGCCACCAGCAGGGCGGGACACCCGGACACTGAAGCTTTCTTT. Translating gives CATSRAGHPDTEAFF. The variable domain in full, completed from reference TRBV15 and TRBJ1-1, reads DAMVIQNPRYQVTQFGKPVTLSCSQTLNHNVMYWYQQKSSQAPKLLFHYYDKDFNNEADTPDNFQSRRPNTSFCFLDIRSPGLGDTAMYLCATSRAGHPDTEAFFGQGTRLTVV.

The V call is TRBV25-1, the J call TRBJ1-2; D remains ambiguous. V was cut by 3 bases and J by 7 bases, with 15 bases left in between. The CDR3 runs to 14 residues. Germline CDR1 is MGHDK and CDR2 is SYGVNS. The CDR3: CASSDPGLFGGYTF. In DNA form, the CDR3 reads TGTGCCAGCAGTGACCCTGGCCTGTTCGGTGGCTACACCTTC.

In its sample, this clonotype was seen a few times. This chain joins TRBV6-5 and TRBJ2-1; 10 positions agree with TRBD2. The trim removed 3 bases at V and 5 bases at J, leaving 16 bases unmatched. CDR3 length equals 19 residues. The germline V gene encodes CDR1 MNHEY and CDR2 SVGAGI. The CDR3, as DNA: TGTGCCAGCAGTTATAGGGGGTATCGCCTAGCGGGGGCCAACAATGAGCAGTTCTTC. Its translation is CASSYRGYRLAGANNEQFF.

As DNA, the CDR3 is TGTGCCAGCAGCTTAACGTTTCTAGCGGGGAATGAGCAGTTCTTC. It specifies CASSLTFLAGNEQFF. V usage is TRBV7-3 and J usage is TRBJ2-1, with 9 bases matching TRBD2. V was clipped by 0 bases and J by 7 bases; unmatched bases: 4. The CDR3 length is 15 residues. Per the germline V gene, CDR1 is SGHTA and CDR2 is FQGTGA.

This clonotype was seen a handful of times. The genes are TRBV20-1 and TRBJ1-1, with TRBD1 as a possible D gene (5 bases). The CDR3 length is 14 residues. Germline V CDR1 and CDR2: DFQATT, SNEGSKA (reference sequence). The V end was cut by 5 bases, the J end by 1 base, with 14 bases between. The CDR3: CSASLGHSNTEAFF. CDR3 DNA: TGCAGTGCTTCACTCGGACACTCGAACACTGAAGCTTTCTTT.

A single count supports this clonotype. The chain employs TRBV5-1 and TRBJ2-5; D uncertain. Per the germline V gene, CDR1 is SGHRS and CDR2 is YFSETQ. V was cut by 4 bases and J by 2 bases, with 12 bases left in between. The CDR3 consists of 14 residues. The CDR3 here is CASSRETQQETQYF. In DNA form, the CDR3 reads TGCGCCAGCAGCCGCGAGACCCAACAAGAGACCCAGTACTTC.

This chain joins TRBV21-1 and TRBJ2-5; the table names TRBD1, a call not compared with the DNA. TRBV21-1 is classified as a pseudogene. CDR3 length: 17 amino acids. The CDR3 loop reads CASSLLGQGAHGETQYF. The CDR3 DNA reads TGTGCCAGCAGCCTTTTGGGACAGGGGGCGCATGGGGAGACCCAGTACTTC.

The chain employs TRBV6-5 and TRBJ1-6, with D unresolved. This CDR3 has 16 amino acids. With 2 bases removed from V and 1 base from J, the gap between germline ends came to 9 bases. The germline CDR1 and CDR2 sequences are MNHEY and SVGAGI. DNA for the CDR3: TGTGCCAGCAGTTACACGAGCTTATCCTATAATTCACCCCTCCACTTT. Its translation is CASSYTSLSYNSPLHF.

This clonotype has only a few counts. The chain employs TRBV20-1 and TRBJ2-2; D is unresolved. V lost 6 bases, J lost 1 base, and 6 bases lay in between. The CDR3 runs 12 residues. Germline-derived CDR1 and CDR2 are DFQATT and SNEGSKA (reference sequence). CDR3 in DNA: TGCAGTGCGGCTGGGAACACCGGGGAGCTGTTTTTT. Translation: CSAAGNTGELFF.